The 21 T cell receptor beta chains below were found in one sample sequenced in a study of CD8 T cells in ankylosing spondylitis. TCRdb called the 5' RACE reads again in MiXCR, with one record for every CDR3 protein. The table shows about 52,000 distinct CDR3 sequences, with 7.4% occurring only once. Sequencing input: blood, either unsorted or a sorted T cell fraction (not recorded which). The receptors here all came from a female donor with ankylosing spondylitis or in good health (not recorded which).

This clonotype came up many times. V and J are TRBV29-1 and TRBJ1-1; no clear D gene. CDR1 is SQVTM and CDR2 is ANQGSEA in the germline V gene. The CDR3 spans 12 residues. V lost 4 bases, J lost 8 bases, and 14 bases lay in between. CDR3 DNA sequence: TGCAGCGTTGTAAGTCAGATAAACGAAGCTTTCTTT. Protein: CSVVSQINEAFF.

This clonotype has at least ten counts. V is TRBV5-1 and J is TRBJ1-1; D unclear. The germline CDR1 and CDR2 sequences are SGHRS and YFSETQ. Trimming removed 1 base at V and 1 base at J, with 5 bases between. The CDR3 sequence is 13 residues long. Written as DNA, the CDR3 is TGCGCCAGCAGCTTGTCAGAGAACACTGAAGCTTTCTTT. Residues: CASSLSENTEAFF.

In its sample, this clonotype was seen a few times. The chain links TRBV7-9 to TRBJ2-5; 10 nucleotides match TRBD2. Germline V gives CDR1 SEHNR, CDR2 FQNEAQ (reference sequence). Trimming took 5 bases from V and 2 from J; bases not matched to a gene: 8. This CDR3 is 16 amino acids long. The DNA for the CDR3 is TGTGCCAGCAGCCTACCAGGGACTAGCGTGCAAGAGACCCAGTACTTC. Amino acid sequence: CASSLPGTSVQETQYF.

This clonotype was detected ten times or more. The chain combines TRBV12-3 or TRBV12-4 with TRBJ1-1, with D uncertain. This CDR3 has 17 residues. V lost 1 base and J 5 bases, leaving 20 bases between the germline ends. The CDR3 sequence: CASSLGGSRGIITEAFF. Written as DNA, the CDR3 is TGTGCCAGCAGTTTAGGTGGGTCAAGAGGGATTATTACTGAAGCTTTCTTT.

In this sample, this clonotype turned up many times. The chain couples TRBV29-1 to TRBJ2-5; D gene unclear. Trimming shortened V by 0 bases and J by 1 base, and 9 bases separated the two germline ends. The length of the CDR3 is 14 residues. From germline, CDR1 is SQVTM and CDR2 ANQGSEA. The CDR3 protein is CSVEDEEIQETQYF. The CDR3 DNA reads TGCAGCGTTGAAGACGAGGAGATCCAAGAGACCCAGTACTTC.

The V call is TRBV3-1, the J call TRBJ2-2; D is unclear. The CDR3 spans 17 residues. V lost 10 bases to trimming and J lost 0 bases, with 21 bases between them. Germline CDR1 reads LGHDT; CDR2 reads YNNKEL (reference sequence). CDR3 amino acids: CATSQVSGGANTGELFF. CDR3 DNA: TGTGCCACCTCCCAAGTTTCGGGCGGCGCGAACACCGGGGAGCTGTTTTTT.

This clonotype appeared many times. The chain couples TRBV28 to TRBJ1-2, with 9 bases matching TRBD1. The V gene's germline CDR1 is MDHEN and CDR2 SYDVKM. Germline trimming cut 3 bases from V and 4 bases from J; bases unmatched to any gene: 9. The CDR3 totals 16 residues. The CDR3 coding sequence is TGTGCCAGCAGTTTGGGAGGGACAGGGAATGCCTATGGCTACACCTTC. This translates into CASSLGGTGNAYGYTF.

This clonotype occurred many times. The rearrangement joins TRBV20-1 to TRBJ2-5, with D maybe TRBD2 (6 bases). The germline gives CDR1 DFQATT, CDR2 SNEGSKA (reference sequence). This CDR3 has 15 residues. Trimming removed 3 bases from V and 5 bases from J, with 19 bases in between. The CDR3 region is CSASNPRGAGETQYF. In DNA form, the CDR3 reads TGCAGTGCTAGTAATCCGCGGGGCGCAGGGGAGACCCAGTACTTC.

The table lists this clonotype with many counts. This chain joins TRBV12-3 or TRBV12-4 and TRBJ1-2; tentative D call: TRBD1 (5 bases). The V and J ends lost 6 bases and 8 bases respectively, with 19 bases between them. CDR3 length: 14 amino acids. CDR3 amino acids: CASRLQGEGWGYTF. The CDR3 nucleotides are TGTGCCAGCAGGCTGCAGGGCGAAGGCTGGGGCTACACCTTC.

This clonotype was recorded at least ten times. The rearrangement links TRBV29-1 to TRBJ2-3, with 8 bases that match TRBD2. CDR1 is SQVTM, CDR2 ANQGSEA, per germline. V shed 1 base, J shed 0 bases, and the junction held 3 bases outside the gene matches. This CDR3 comprises 15 residues. DNA for the CDR3: TGCAGCGTTGAAGGCGGCGGGGGGAGCACAGATACGCAGTATTTT. Its protein product is CSVEGGGGSTDTQYF.

This clonotype has at least ten counts. V is TRBV5-1 and J is TRBJ2-1; perhaps D is TRBD1 or TRBD2 (5 bases each). Germline CDR1 and CDR2: SGHRS and YFSETQ. The CDR3 loop spans 15 amino acids. V dropped 4 bases and J dropped 2 bases, with 13 bases sitting between them. CDR3 loop: CASSLPGRPYNEQFF. The CDR3 DNA reads TGCGCCAGCAGCCTCCCGGGGCGTCCCTACAATGAGCAGTTCTTC.

In this sample, this clonotype turned up many times. The chain is built from TRBV11-2 and TRBJ1-2; D gene unclear. The CDR3 is made up of 13 amino acids. Looked up from germline, CDR1 is SGHAT and CDR2 is FQNNGV. V was cut by 5 bases and J by 2 bases, with 9 bases left in between. The CDR3 region is CASSVLGNYGYTF. CDR3 coding DNA: TGTGCCAGCAGCGTATTGGGGAACTATGGCTACACCTTC.

In regard to this clonotype: This clone may be a read error of a much larger clone one base away. This chain uses TRBV7-4 with TRBJ2-1; TRBD2 matches at 16 bases. Germline CDR1 is SGHVT and CDR2 is SQSDAQ. The CDR3 loop spans 19 amino acids. V gave up 7 bases and J gave up 1 base; unmatched junction bases: 10. The CDR3 DNA reads as TGTGCCAGCACCCCCGGGACTAGCGGGGGGGCGTGGTCCTACAATGAGCAGTTCTTC. Translating gives CASTPGTSGGAWSYNEQFF.

This clonotype was counted ten times or more. V usage is TRBV7-2 and J usage is TRBJ1-2; D uncertain. Germline V lookup: CDR1 SGHTA, CDR2 FQGNSA. The CDR3 totals 14 residues. Trimming removed 0 bases from V and 2 bases from J, with 7 bases in between. The CDR3 coding sequence is TGTGCCAGCAGCTTAGCGTCGGCCAACTATGGCTACACCTTC. Translating it yields CASSLASANYGYTF.

The table lists this clonotype with many counts. V gene TRBV18 combines with J gene TRBJ2-3, with D tentatively TRBD2 (5 bases). Germline CDR1 is KGHSH and CDR2 is LQKENI. The CDR3 has 16 residues. V was pared by 6 bases and J by 2 bases, with 18 bases between. The CDR3 loop is CASSPTGLDATDTQYF. The DNA of the CDR3 is TGTGCCAGCTCCCCTACCGGACTGGACGCCACAGATACGCAGTATTTT.

This clonotype was seen many times. The chain recombines TRBV4-1 with TRBJ1-6, with D possibly TRBD1 on 6 matching bases. Trimming left V 4 bases short and J 9 bases short, with 13 bases between. There are 14 residues in the CDR3. Germline V gene sequence: CDR1 MGHRA, CDR2 YSYEKL. In DNA form, the CDR3 reads TGCGCCAGCAGCCGACCACAGGGAACTTCACCCCTCCACTTT. Its protein is CASSRPQGTSPLHF.

This clonotype was detected many times. This chain joins TRBV7-3 and TRBJ2-2; TRBD1 agrees at 9 bases. The length of the CDR3 is 14 residues. From germline, CDR1 is SGHTA and CDR2 FQGTGA. After removal of 3 bases from V and 6 bases from J, the junction contained 2 bases not matched to a gene. The chain's CDR3 is CASSFRQGAGELFF. CDR3 in DNA: TGTGCCAGCAGCTTCCGACAGGGGGCCGGGGAGCTGTTTTTT.

The V gene is TRBV5-1, the J gene TRBJ1-1, with 8 bases that match TRBD1. The CDR3 totals 16 residues. The ends lost 4 bases at V and 0 bases at J; junction bases unmatched: 8. The germline CDR1 and CDR2 sequences are SGHRS and YFSETQ. This CDR3 is CASSDDRGRMNTEAFF. Written as DNA, the CDR3 is TGCGCCAGCAGCGACGACAGGGGCCGTATGAACACTGAAGCTTTCTTT.

This clonotype was seen only a few times. The chain employs TRBV12-3 or TRBV12-4 and TRBJ1-1, with a weak D call TRBD1 (5 bases). The CDR3 is made up of 13 amino acids. V lost 6 bases and J lost 5, with 13 bases in between. The CDR3 DNA reads as TGTGCCAGCAGCCCCAGTTGGGGGACTGAAGCTTTCTTT. Translating gives CASSPSWGTEAFF.

This clonotype was counted ten times or more. V is TRBV10-3 and J is TRBJ1-1; a possible D gene is TRBD1 (5 bases). Per germline, CDR1 ENHRY and CDR2 SYGVKD. V gave up 5 bases and J gave up 0 bases, with 10 bases separating them. CDR3 length: 14 residues. In DNA, the CDR3 is TGTGCCATCAGTCCCGGGACCCTGAACACTGAAGCTTTCTTT. This sequence encodes CAISPGTLNTEAFF.

The sample holds many counts of this clonotype. The chain combines TRBV6-1 with TRBJ1-5, with 8 positions matching TRBD1. This CDR3 is built from 15 residues. CDR1 is MNHNS, CDR2 SASEGT, per germline. J was trimmed by 7 bases and V by 4 bases; bases with no gene match: 9. CDR3 in amino acids: CASSAGQGSGQPQHF. Here the CDR3 DNA reads TGTGCCAGCAGTGCCGGACAGGGCAGTGGACAGCCCCAGCATTTT.